Below are 11 T cell receptor beta chains sequenced from a single sample in a study of control samples from healthy donors and cancer patients. The protocol was immunoSEQ multiplex PCR, while the TCRdb copy is restricted to in-frame clones and leaves out a portion. The sample records some 45,000 clones, approximately 87% being singletons. What was sequenced was blood. All receptors come from a man aged 55-75 years in good health.

The chain links TRBV5-8 to TRBJ1-2; weak D call: TRBD1 (5 bases). Per the germline V gene, CDR1 is SGHTS and CDR2 is YDEGEE. The CDR3 totals 12 residues. Trimming stripped 3 bases from V and 8 bases from J, with 11 bases between. The chain's CDR3 is CASSSGRKGYTF. For the CDR3, the DNA is TGTGCCAGCAGCTCGGGACGGAAAGGCTACACCTTC.

V usage is TRBV5-1 and J usage is TRBJ2-5, with D unclear. Germline V gene lookup returns CDR1 SGHRS and CDR2 YFSETQ. V was cut by 4 bases and J by 5 bases, with 12 bases left in between. The CDR3 consists of 13 residues. The CDR3 DNA reads as TGCGCCAGCAGCCACGGGTTAATGGAGACCCAGTACTTC. Translated: CASSHGLMETQYF.

The chain links TRBV6-6 to TRBJ1-1; D uncertain. V lost 1 base to trimming and J lost 0 bases, with 0 bases between them. CDR1 is MNHNY, CDR2 SVGAGI, per germline (reference sequence). The length of the CDR3 is 12 residues. DNA of the CDR3: TGTGCCAGCAGTTACTTGAACACTGAAGCTTTCTTT. Translation: CASSYLNTEAFF.

The table lists this clone with a few counts. The rearrangement joins TRBV7-6 to TRBJ2-4; D might be TRBD2 (6 bases). Germline loops: CDR1 SGHVS, CDR2 FNYEAQ. The CDR3 is 16 residues long. V was cut by 4 bases and J by 1 base, with 14 bases left in between. The CDR3 coding sequence is TGTGCCAGCAGCTCAAGTCCGCGGGGCGCCAAAAACATTCAGTACTTC. The encoded protein is CASSSSPRGAKNIQYF.

This chain connects TRBV6-2 or TRBV6-3 to TRBJ2-7, with 7 bases that match TRBD1. Germline CDR1 reads MNHEY; CDR2 reads SVGEGT. The ends lost 4 bases at V and 4 bases at J; junction bases unmatched: 10. The CDR3 is 15 residues long. In nucleotides, the CDR3 is TGTGCCAGCAGTTCAACCGGGACAGCGGCTTACGAGCAGTACTTC. Its translation: CASSSTGTAAYEQYF.

The chain recombines TRBV5-6 with TRBJ2-7; TRBD2 agrees at 13 bases. The CDR3 loop spans 16 amino acids. Germline CDR1 is SGHDT and CDR2 is YYEEEE. J lost 3 bases, V lost 5 bases, and 8 bases had no gene match. CDR3 in DNA: TGTGCCAGCAGTCCCGGACTAGCGGGAGTCCGCTACGAGCAGTACTTC. Encoded protein: CASSPGLAGVRYEQYF. The complete variable domain, with remaining parts taken from reference TRBV5-6 and TRBJ2-7, reads DAGVTQSPTHLIKTRGQQVTLRCSPKSGHDTVSWYQQALGQGPQFIFQYYEEEERQRGNFPDRFSGHQFPNYSSELNVNALLLGDSALYLCASSPGLAGVRYEQYFGPGTRLTVT.

This chain links TRBV7-2 with TRBJ2-5; TRBD1 agrees at 11 bases. CDR3 size: 15 residues. J lost 4 bases, V lost 5 bases, and 6 bases had no gene match. Germline assignment: CDR1 SGHTA and CDR2 FQGNSA. CDR3 region: CASSTGQGVLETQYF. The CDR3 DNA reads as TGTGCCAGCAGCACGGGACAGGGGGTCTTAGAGACCCAGTACTTC. Full variable domain (outside the CDR3, taken from reference TRBV7-2 and TRBJ2-5): GAGVSQSPSNKVTEKGKDVELRCDPISGHTALYWYRQSLGQGLEFLIYFQGNSAPDKSGLPSDRFSAERTGGSVSTLTIQRTQQEDSAVYLCASSTGQGVLETQYFGPGTRLLVL.

The chain employs TRBV7-9 and TRBJ1-3; D gene uncertain. Between the trimmed V and J ends, which lost 2 bases and 1 base, there was a span of 9 bases. The germline gives CDR1 SEHNR, CDR2 FQNEAQ (reference sequence). The CDR3 loop spans 15 amino acids. CDR3 sequence: CASSLTAPSGNTIYF. CDR3 in DNA: TGTGCCAGCAGCTTAACGGCACCTTCTGGAAACACCATATATTTT. Full variable domain (outside the CDR3, taken from reference TRBV7-9 and TRBJ1-3): DTGVSQNPRHKITKRGQNVTFRCDPISEHNRLYWYRQTLGQGPEFLTYFQNEAQLEKSRLLSDRFSAERPKGSFSTLEIQRTEQGDSAMYLCASSLTAPSGNTIYFGEGSWLTVV.

The chain is built from TRBV5-4 and TRBJ1-1; D might be TRBD1 (6 bases). V gave up 4 bases and J gave up 6 bases, with 16 bases separating them. CDR1 SGHNT and CDR2 YYREEE come from the germline V gene (reference sequence). There are 14 residues in the CDR3. In DNA, the CDR3 is TGTGCCAGCAGCCCGGGGTGGAGGGGGGCTGAAGCTTTCTTT. Translation: CASSPGWRGAEAFF. Full variable domain (rest looked up from reference TRBV5-4 and TRBJ1-1): ETGVTQSPTHLIKTRGQQVTLRCSSQSGHNTVSWYQQALGQGPQFIFQYYREEENGRGNFPPRFSGLQFPNYSSELNVNALELDDSALYLCASSPGWRGAEAFFGQGTRLTVV.

The chain combines TRBV19 with TRBJ1-1; D remains ambiguous. The CDR3 is 13 amino acids. Germline CDR1 reads LNHDA; CDR2 reads SQIVND (reference sequence). Here the CDR3 reads CVSGSRFDTEAFF. The DNA of the CDR3 is TGTGTCTCCGGATCCCGGTTCGACACTGAAGCTTTCTTT. The full variable domain, rest sourced from reference TRBV19 and TRBJ1-1, is DGGITQSPKYLFRKEGQNVTLSCEQNLNHDAMYWYRQDPGQGLRLIYYSQIVNDFQKGDIAEGYSVSREKKESFPLTVTSAQKNPTAFYLCVSGSRFDTEAFFGQGTRLTVV.

This chain connects TRBV13 to TRBJ1-1, with TRBD1 matching over 7 bases. V trimming: 5 bases; J trimming: 0 bases; junction bases outside the gene matches: 12. From germline, CDR1 is PRHDT and CDR2 FYEKMQ (reference sequence). The CDR3 consists of 17 residues. DNA of the CDR3: TGTGCCAGCAGCCCGGGACAGACGATTCCAATGAACACTGAAGCTTTCTTT. Its protein product is CASSPGQTIPMNTEAFF.